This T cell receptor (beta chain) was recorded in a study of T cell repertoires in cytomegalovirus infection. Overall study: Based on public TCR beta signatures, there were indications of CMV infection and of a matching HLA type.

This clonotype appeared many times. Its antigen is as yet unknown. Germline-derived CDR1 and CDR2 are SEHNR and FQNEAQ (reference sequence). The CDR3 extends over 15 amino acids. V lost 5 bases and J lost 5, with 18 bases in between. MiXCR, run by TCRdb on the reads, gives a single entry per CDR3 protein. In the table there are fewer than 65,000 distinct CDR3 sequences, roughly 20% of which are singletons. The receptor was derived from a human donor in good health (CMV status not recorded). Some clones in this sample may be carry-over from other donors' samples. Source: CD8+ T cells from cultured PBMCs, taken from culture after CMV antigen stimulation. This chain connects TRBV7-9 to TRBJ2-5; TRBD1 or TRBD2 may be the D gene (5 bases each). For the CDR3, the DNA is TGTGCCAGCAGCGGAGAATGGGACGTTGGGGAGACCCAGTACTTC. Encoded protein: CASSGEWDVGETQYF.